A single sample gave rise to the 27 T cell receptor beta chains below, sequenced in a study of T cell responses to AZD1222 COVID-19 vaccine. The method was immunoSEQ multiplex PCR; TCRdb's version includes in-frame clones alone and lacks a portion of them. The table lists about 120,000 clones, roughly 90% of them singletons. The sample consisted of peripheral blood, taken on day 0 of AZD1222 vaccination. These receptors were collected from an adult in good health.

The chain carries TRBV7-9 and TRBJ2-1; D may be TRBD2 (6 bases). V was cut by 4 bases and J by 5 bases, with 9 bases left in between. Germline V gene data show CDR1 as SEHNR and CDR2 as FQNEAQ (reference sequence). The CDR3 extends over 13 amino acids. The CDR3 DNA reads TGTGCCAGCAGCTCTGGGGGGAACAATGAGCAGTTCTTC. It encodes CASSSGGNNEQFF.

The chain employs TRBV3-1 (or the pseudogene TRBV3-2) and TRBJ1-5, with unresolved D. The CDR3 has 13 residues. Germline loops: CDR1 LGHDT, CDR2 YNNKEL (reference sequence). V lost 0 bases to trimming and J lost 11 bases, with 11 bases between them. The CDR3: CASSQDGITAQHF. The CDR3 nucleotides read TGTGCCAGCAGCCAAGATGGGATTACGGCCCAGCATTTT.

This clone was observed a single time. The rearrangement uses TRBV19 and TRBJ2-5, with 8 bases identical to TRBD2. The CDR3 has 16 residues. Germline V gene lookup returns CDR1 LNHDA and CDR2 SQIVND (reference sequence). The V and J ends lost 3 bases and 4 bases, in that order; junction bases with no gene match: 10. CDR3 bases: TGTGCCAGTAGTATCGGGGGGGGACTATCCACAGAGACCCAGTACTTC. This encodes CASSIGGGLSTETQYF.

DNA for the CDR3: TGTGCCAGTAGTGCGTTGGGGCGGGGCAGCACAGATACGCAGTATTTT. Protein product: CASSALGRGSTDTQYF. V usage is TRBV19 and J usage is TRBJ2-3, with D possibly TRBD2 on 6 matching bases. The CDR3 is 16 amino acids. Between the trimmed V and J ends, which lost 5 bases and 0 bases, there was a span of 15 bases. Germline CDR1 LNHDA, CDR2 SQIVND (reference sequence).

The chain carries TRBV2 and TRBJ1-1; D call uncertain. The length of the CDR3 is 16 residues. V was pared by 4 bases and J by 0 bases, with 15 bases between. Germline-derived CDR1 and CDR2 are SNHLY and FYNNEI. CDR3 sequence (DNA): TGTGCCAGCAGTGTAGAACGGGGTCTCATGAACACTGAAGCTTTCTTT. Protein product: CASSVERGLMNTEAFF. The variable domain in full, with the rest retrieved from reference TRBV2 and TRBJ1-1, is EPEVTQTPSHQVTQMGQEVILRCVPISNHLYFYWYRQILGQKVEFLVSFYNNEISEKSEIFDDQFSVERPDGSNFTLKIRSTKLEDSAMYFCASSVERGLMNTEAFFGQGTRLTVV.

The CDR3 region is CASSVTGGTEAFF. DNA of the CDR3: TGCGCCAGCTCGGTAACAGGGGGCACTGAAGCTTTCTTT. The rearrangement uses TRBV10-2 and TRBJ1-1; 8 bases agree with TRBD1. The V segment lost 8 bases and the J segment 4 bases; nucleotides outside the gene matches: 6. Germline CDR1 reads WSHSY; CDR2 reads SAAADI. The CDR3 has 13 amino acids.

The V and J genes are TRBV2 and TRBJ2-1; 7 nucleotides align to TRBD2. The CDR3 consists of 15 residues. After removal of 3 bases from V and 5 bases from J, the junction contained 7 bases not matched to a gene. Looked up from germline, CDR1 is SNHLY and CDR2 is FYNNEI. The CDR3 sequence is CASSEELAANNEQFF. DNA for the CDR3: TGTGCCAGCAGTGAGGAGCTAGCGGCGAACAATGAGCAGTTCTTC.

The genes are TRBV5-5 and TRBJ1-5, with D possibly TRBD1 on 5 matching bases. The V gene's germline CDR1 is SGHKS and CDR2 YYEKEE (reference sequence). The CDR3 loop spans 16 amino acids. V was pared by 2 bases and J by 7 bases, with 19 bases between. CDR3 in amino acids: CASSFRDVGMGQPQHF. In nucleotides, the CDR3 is TGTGCCAGCAGCTTCCGGGACGTGGGGATGGGACAGCCCCAGCATTTT.

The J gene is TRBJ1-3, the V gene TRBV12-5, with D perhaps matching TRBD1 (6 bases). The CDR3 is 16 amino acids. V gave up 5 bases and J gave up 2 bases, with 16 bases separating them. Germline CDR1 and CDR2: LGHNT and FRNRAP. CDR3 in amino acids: CASGLTRGGPGNTIYF. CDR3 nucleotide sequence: TGTGCTAGTGGTCTAACTAGAGGGGGTCCTGGAAACACCATATATTTT.

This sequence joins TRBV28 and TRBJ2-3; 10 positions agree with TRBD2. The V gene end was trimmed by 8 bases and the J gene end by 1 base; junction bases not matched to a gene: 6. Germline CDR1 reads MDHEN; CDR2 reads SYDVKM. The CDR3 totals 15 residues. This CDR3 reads CASGLGTSGTDTQYF. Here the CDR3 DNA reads TGTGCCAGCGGGTTGGGGACTAGCGGCACAGATACGCAGTATTTT. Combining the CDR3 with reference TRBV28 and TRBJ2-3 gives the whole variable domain DVKVTQSSRYLVKRTGEKVFLECVQDMDHENMFWYRQDPGLGLRLIYFSYDVKMKEKGDIPEGYSVSREKKERFSLILESASTNQTSMYLCASGLGTSGTDTQYFGPGTRLTVL.

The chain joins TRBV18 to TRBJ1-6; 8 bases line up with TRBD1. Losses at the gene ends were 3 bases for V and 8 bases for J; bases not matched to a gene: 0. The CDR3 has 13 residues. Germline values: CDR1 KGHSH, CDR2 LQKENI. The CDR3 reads CASSPDRDSPLHF. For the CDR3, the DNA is TGTGCCAGCTCACCGGACAGGGATTCACCCCTCCACTTT.

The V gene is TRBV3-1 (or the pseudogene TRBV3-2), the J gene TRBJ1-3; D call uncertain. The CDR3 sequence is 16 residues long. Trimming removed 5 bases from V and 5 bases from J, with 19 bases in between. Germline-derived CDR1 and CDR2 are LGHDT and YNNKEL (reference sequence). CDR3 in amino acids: CASSKHCPIARNTIYF. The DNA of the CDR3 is TGTGCCAGCAGCAAGCACTGTCCCATCGCACGAAACACCATATATTTT.

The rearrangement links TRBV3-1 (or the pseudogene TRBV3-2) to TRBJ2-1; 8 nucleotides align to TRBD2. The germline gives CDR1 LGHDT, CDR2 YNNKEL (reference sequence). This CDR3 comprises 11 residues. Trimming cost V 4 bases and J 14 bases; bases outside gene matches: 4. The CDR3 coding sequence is TGTGCCAGCAGCCTTAGCGGGGTTAAGTTCTTC. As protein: CASSLSGVKFF.

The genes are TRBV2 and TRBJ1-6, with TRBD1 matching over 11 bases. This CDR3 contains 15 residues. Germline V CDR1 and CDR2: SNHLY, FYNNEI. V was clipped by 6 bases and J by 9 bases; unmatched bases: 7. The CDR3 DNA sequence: TGTGCCAGCAGGGCGGGGACAGGGGGAAGTTCACCCCTCCACTTT. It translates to CASRAGTGGSSPLHF.

CDR3 nucleotide sequence: TGCGCCAGCAGTCAGGGTTCAGCTAATGAAAAACTGTTTTTT. It is translated as CASSQGSANEKLFF. V gene TRBV5-1 combines with J gene TRBJ1-4, with a weak D call TRBD1 (5 bases). Germline CDR1 and CDR2: SGHRS and YFSETQ. CDR3 length equals 14 residues. V lost 5 bases to trimming and J lost 3 bases, with 11 bases between them.

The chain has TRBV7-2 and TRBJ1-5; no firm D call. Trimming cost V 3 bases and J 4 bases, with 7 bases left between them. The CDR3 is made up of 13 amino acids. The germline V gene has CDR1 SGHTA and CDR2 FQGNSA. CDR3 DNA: TGTGCCAGCAGCTTCATGGTGAATCAGCCCCAGCATTTT. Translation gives CASSFMVNQPQHF.

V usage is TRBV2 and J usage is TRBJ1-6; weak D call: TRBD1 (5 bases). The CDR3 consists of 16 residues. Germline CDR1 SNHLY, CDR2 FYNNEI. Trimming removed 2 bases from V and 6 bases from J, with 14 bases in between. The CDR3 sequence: CASSENQGSSNSPLHF. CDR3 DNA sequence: TGTGCCAGCAGTGAAAACCAGGGTTCCAGTAATTCACCCCTCCACTTT.

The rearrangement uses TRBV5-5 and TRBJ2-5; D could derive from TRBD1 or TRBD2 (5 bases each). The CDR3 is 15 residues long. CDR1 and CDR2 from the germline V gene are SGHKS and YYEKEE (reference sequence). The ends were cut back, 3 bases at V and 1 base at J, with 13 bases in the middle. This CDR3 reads CASSSSGTIQETQYF. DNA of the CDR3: TGTGCCAGCAGCTCCTCCGGGACCATCCAAGAGACCCAGTACTTC.

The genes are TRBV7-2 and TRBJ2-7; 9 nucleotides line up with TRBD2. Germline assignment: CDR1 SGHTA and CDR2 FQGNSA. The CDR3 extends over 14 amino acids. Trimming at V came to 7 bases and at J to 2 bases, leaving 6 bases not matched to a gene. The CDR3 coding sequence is TGTGCCAGCACCCAGCGGGGGGCGACCTACGAGCAGTACTTC. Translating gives CASTQRGATYEQYF.

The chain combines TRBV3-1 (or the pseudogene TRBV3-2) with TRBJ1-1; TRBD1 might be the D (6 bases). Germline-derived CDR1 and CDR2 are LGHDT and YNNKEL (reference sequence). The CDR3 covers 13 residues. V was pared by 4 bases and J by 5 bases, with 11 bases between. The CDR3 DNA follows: TGTGCCAGCAGCCGACAGGTAGGGACTGAAGCTTTCTTT. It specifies CASSRQVGTEAFF.

This CDR3 is CATSEAGPRHRQYF. CDR3 coding DNA: TGTGCCACCAGTGAGGCGGGACCCCGCCATAGGCAGTATTTT. The J gene is TRBJ2-3, the V gene TRBV24-1; D might be TRBD2 (6 bases). CDR1 is KGHDR and CDR2 is SFDVKD in the germline V gene. CDR3 length: 14 amino acids. Trimming pared 4 bases from V and 11 bases from J, leaving 18 bases between.

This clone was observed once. For the CDR3, the DNA is TGCGCCAGCAGCTTCGGGGAGGAGGTAGAAGCTTTCTTT. It codes for CASSFGEEVEAFF. The rearrangement joins TRBV5-1 to TRBJ1-1; the D is unclear. This CDR3 contains 13 residues. CDR1 and CDR2 from the germline V gene are SGHRS and YFSETQ. V lost 2 bases to trimming and J lost 8 bases, with 13 bases between them.

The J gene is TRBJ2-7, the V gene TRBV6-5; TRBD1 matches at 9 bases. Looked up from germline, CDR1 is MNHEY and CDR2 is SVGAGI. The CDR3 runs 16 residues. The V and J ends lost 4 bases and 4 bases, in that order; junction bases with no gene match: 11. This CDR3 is CASSSLPGTGSYEQYF. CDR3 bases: TGTGCCAGCAGTTCACTTCCCGGGACAGGGAGTTACGAGCAGTACTTC.

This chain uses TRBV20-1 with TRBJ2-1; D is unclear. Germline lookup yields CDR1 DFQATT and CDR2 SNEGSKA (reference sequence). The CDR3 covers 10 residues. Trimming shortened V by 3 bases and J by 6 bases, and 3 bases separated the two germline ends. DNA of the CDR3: TGCAGTGCTAGGAGCAATGAGCAGTTCTTC. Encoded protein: CSARSNEQFF.

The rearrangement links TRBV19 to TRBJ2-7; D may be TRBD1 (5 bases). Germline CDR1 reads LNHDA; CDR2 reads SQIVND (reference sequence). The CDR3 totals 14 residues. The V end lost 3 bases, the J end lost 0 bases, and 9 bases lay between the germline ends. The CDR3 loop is CASSITGSSYEQYF. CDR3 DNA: TGTGCCAGTAGTATTACAGGCAGCTCCTACGAGCAGTACTTC.

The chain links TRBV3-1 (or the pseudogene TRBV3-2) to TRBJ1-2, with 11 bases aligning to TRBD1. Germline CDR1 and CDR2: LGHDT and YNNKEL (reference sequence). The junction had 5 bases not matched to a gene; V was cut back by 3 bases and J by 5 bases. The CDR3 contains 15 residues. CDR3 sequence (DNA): TGTGCCAGCAGCCATCAAGGGACAGGGGGGTATGGCTACACCTTC. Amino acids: CASSHQGTGGYGYTF.

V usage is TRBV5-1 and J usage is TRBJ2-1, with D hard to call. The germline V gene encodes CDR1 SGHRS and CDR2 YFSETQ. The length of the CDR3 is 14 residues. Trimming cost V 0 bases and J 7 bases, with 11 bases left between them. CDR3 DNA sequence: TGCGCCAGCAGCTTGGCCGACCAGGCGAATGAGCAGTTCTTC. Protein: CASSLADQANEQFF.